Listed here is a single T cell receptor (beta chain). The data were taken from a study of blood T cell repertoires in COVID-19. Study as a whole: Italy, Spain and the United States were the sources of the convalescent and acute COVID-19 samples. Nucleic acid was either cDNA or gDNA, and it came from T cells, B-cell-depleted T cells, or PBMCs.

How the authors handled the data: Amplifying reference gene primers gave estimates of nucleated cell counts. TCRdb keeps only in-frame clones here, not all; method: immunoSEQ multiplex PCR. V and J calls and clone size are as listed in that table; D and trimming were resolved from the DNA. This sample yields over 250,000 clones, of which roughly 89% are seen a single time; 2% to 2.5% belongs to the top ten. Trimming removed 3 bases from V and 3 bases from J, with 17 bases in between. The CDR3 has 16 residues. CDR1 and CDR2 (germline): LNHNV, YYDKDF (reference sequence). The gene calls are TRBV15 and TRBJ1-2, with TRBD1 as a possible D gene (6 bases). This TCR derives from a man in his forties or fifties with acute or convalescent COVID-19. Sequencing used peripheral blood. CDR3 bases: TGTGCCACCAGCAGTGCCTTCGGACAGCCCTACTATGGCTACACCTTC. Protein sequence: CATSSAFGQPYYGYTF.